This T cell receptor beta chain comes out of a study of regulatory T cells in long-lasting Graves disease. iRepertoire HTBI primers and Arm-PCR of CDR3 regions built TCR beta libraries. Using its own MiXCR run on the multiplex PCR reads, TCRdb lists one record per CDR3 protein. The repertoire holds a few hundred thousand distinct CDR3 sequences, with 12% to 15% as singletons. Regarding time point: newly diagnosed GD, antithyroid drugs for less than 3 months. The TCR library was prepared using RNA isolated from PBMCs. This clonotype was observed at least ten times. Its target is unknown. Whole-study findings and limits: Persistent patients had a count of shared public clonotypes (approximately 2,700) that exceeded that of new patients (around 1,000). Having few samples may have compromised the accuracy.

These same records also appear under a second study, on T cells in Graves' hyperthyroidism and ophthalmopathy. That report notes: The TCR CDR3 was amplified in a first-round RT-PCR using the HTBI primer set.

This TCR was recovered from a woman aged 45 to 65 with Graves disease. The sample consisted of peripheral blood mononuclear cells (PBMCs), taken at new diagnosis, from a patient treated with antithyroid drugs.

CDR3 in DNA: TGTGCCAGCAGGCACAGGGGACGCTACGAGCAGTACTTC. The encoded protein is CASRHRGRYEQYF. This sequence joins TRBV6-1 and TRBJ2-7; 7 positions match TRBD1. The V and J ends lost 6 bases and 3 bases, in that order; junction bases with no gene match: 5. The CDR3 spans 13 residues. Per germline, CDR1 MNHNS and CDR2 SASEGT.